Following are 16 T cell receptor beta chains from one sample sequenced in a study of shared clonotypes between healthy human individuals. Sequencing was performed with immunoSEQ multiplex PCR; in TCRdb, only in-frame clones are kept and a portion is missing. The data show approximately 1,500,000 clones, with 95% to 99% seen just once and roughly 0.45% held by the top ten. The source material was naive CD4+ T cells sorted from blood. As to subset: CD45RA+ positively selected. Every receptor here comes from a man younger than 40 in good health.

This chain joins TRBV5-1 and TRBJ2-3; TRBD2 matches at 7 bases. J was trimmed by 5 bases and V by 1 base; bases with no gene match: 4. Germline V lookup: CDR1 SGHRS, CDR2 YFSETQ. The CDR3 sequence is 14 residues long. The CDR3 nucleotides are TGCGCCAGCAGCTTGTTAGTAGCGGGAGATACGCAGTATTTT. Translation gives CASSLLVAGDTQYF. Looking up the rest from reference TRBV5-1 and TRBJ2-3 gives the full variable domain: KAGVTQTPRYLIKTRGQQVTLSCSPISGHRSVSWYQQTPGQGLQFLFEYFSETQRNKGNFPGRFSGRQFSNSRSEMNVSTLELGDSALYLCASSLLVAGDTQYFGPGTRLTVL.

The V call is TRBV7-2, the J call TRBJ1-4; tentative D call: TRBD1 (6 bases). V lost 5 bases to trimming and J lost 7 bases, with 14 bases between them. Germline V gives CDR1 SGHTA, CDR2 FQGNSA. The CDR3 runs 14 residues. CDR3: CASSIRTATEKLFF. The CDR3, as DNA: TGTGCCAGCAGCATTAGGACAGCTACTGAAAAACTGTTTTTT. The whole variable domain, filled in from reference TRBV7-2 and TRBJ1-4, reads GAGVSQSPSNKVTEKGKDVELRCDPISGHTALYWYRQSLGQGLEFLIYFQGNSAPDKSGLPSDRFSAERTGGSVSTLTIQRTQQEDSAVYLCASSIRTATEKLFFGSGTQLSVL.

The chain couples TRBV7-8 to TRBJ2-1, with D perhaps matching TRBD2 (6 bases). Germline V gene lookup returns CDR1 SGHVS and CDR2 FQNEAQ. V lost 3 bases, J lost 5 bases, and 11 bases lay in between. The CDR3 loop spans 14 amino acids. CDR3 loop: CASSFGGINNEQFF. CDR3 DNA sequence: TGTGCCAGCAGCTTTGGGGGGATCAACAATGAGCAGTTCTTC.

The genes are TRBV7-9 and TRBJ2-1, with TRBD2 matching over 7 bases. V lost 5 bases to trimming and J lost 9 bases; unmatched junction nucleotides: 4. Per the germline V gene, CDR1 is SEHNR and CDR2 is FQNEAQ (reference sequence). The CDR3 has 12 amino acids. The CDR3 here is CASSMTSFEQFF. DNA of the CDR3: TGTGCCAGCAGCATGACTAGCTTTGAGCAGTTCTTC.

V usage is TRBV4-3 and J usage is TRBJ2-2, with 8 bases aligning to TRBD1. This CDR3 has 17 residues. With V trimmed by 0 bases and J by 1 base, 4 bases remained unmatched. Germline V gene data show CDR1 as LGHNA and CDR2 as YSLEER. The CDR3 DNA reads TGCGCCAGCAGCCAAGATTTGGGGACAGGGAACACCGGGGAGCTGTTTTTT. Its protein product is CASSQDLGTGNTGELFF.

This sequence joins TRBV27 and TRBJ2-7; D is perhaps TRBD1 (6 bases). The CDR3 has 14 amino acids. V dropped 2 bases and J dropped 5 bases, with 13 bases sitting between them. The germline V gene has CDR1 MNHEY and CDR2 SMNVEV (reference sequence). The CDR3 loop is CASSLDRLRDEQYF. CDR3 nucleotide sequence: TGTGCCAGCAGTTTAGACAGGCTACGGGACGAGCAGTACTTC.

The chain recombines TRBV2 with TRBJ2-6; the match to TRBD2 covers 15 bases. V shed 6 bases, J shed 0 bases, and the junction held 6 bases outside the gene matches. CDR1 is SNHLY and CDR2 is FYNNEI in the germline V gene. The CDR3 sequence is 19 residues long. The CDR3 nucleotides read TGTGCCAGCAGAGAGGGACTAGCGGGAGGTGGCTCTGGGGCCAACGTCCTGACTTTC. Translation gives CASREGLAGGGSGANVLTF.

In regard to this clone: Within the sample, other DNA sequences also encode this same CDR3. The rearrangement uses TRBV2 and TRBJ2-7; 8 bases agree with TRBD1. This CDR3 has 12 amino acids. The V segment lost 6 bases and the J segment 2 bases; nucleotides outside the gene matches: 0. Per germline, CDR1 SNHLY and CDR2 FYNNEI. In DNA, the CDR3 is TGTGCCAGCAGGGACAGGGCCTACGAGCAGTACTTC. Its translation is CASRDRAYEQYF.

V and J are TRBV13 and TRBJ2-3; 9 bases are shared with TRBD2. The V segment lost 5 bases and the J segment 5 bases; nucleotides outside the gene matches: 11. There are 16 residues in the CDR3. Germline values: CDR1 PRHDT, CDR2 FYEKMQ (reference sequence). The CDR3 sequence: CASSTILAGAIDTQYF. DNA for the CDR3: TGTGCCAGCAGCACGATCTTAGCGGGAGCGATAGATACGCAGTATTTT.

The chain couples TRBV18 to TRBJ2-5, with D perhaps TRBD1 (6 bases). CDR1 is KGHSH, CDR2 LQKENI, per germline. V shed 3 bases and J shed 1 base, with 9 bases lying between them. This CDR3 region has 14 residues. CDR3 residues: CASSPRGPQETQYF. In DNA, the CDR3 is TGTGCCAGCTCACCCAGGGGCCCCCAAGAGACCCAGTACTTC.

The chain couples TRBV5-4 to TRBJ1-1, with TRBD1 identical over 7 bases. This CDR3 has 16 residues. With 0 bases clipped from V and 0 bases from J, the junction kept 5 bases outside the gene matches. From germline, CDR1 is SGHNT and CDR2 YYREEE (reference sequence). The CDR3 region has the DNA TGTGCCAGCAGCTTGGCTGGCAGGGGGTTGAACACTGAAGCTTTCTTT. As protein: CASSLAGRGLNTEAFF.

This sequence joins TRBV10-1 and TRBJ2-7; D is possibly TRBD2 (6 bases). V was shortened by 3 bases and J by 5 bases, with 17 bases between the two germline ends. The CDR3 consists of 15 residues. CDR1 and CDR2 from the germline V gene are WNHNN and SYGVQD (reference sequence). In DNA form, the CDR3 reads TGCGCCAGCAGTGACCCCCAGGCGGGGAAGAACGAGCAGTACTTC. This codes for CASSDPQAGKNEQYF.

This clone has just one count. The rearrangement joins TRBV7-9 to TRBJ2-3, with a tentative D call TRBD1 (6 bases). This CDR3 has 13 amino acids. The V gene's germline CDR1 is SEHNR and CDR2 FQNEAQ (reference sequence). V lost 5 bases to trimming and J lost 8 bases, with 14 bases between them. This CDR3 reads CASSPQGVTTQYF. The CDR3 nucleotides are TGTGCCAGCAGCCCACAGGGAGTTACTACGCAGTATTTT.

This clone appeared a single time. The genes are TRBV4-3 and TRBJ2-1; a weak D match, TRBD1 (6 bases). V lost 0 bases, J lost 4 bases, and 13 bases lay in between. The germline gives CDR1 LGHNA, CDR2 YSLEER. The CDR3 consists of 16 residues. The CDR3 protein is CASSQDPGHKYNEQFF. The CDR3 DNA sequence: TGCGCCAGCAGCCAAGACCCGGGACATAAGTACAATGAGCAGTTCTTC.

This sequence joins TRBV10-1 and TRBJ2-5; TRBD2 aligns across 15 bases. Germline values: CDR1 WNHNN, CDR2 SYGVQD (reference sequence). V lost 6 bases and J lost 5; bases outside the gene matches: 25. This CDR3 contains 22 residues. The CDR3 spells CASRSRLRTSGRAQRRRETQYF. The CDR3, as DNA: TGCGCCAGCAGAAGCAGATTAAGGACTAGCGGGAGGGCCCAAAGGAGGCGGGAGACCCAGTACTTC.

The sample holds one count of this clone. The J gene is TRBJ1-2, the V gene TRBV19, with D uncertain. V was trimmed by 7 bases and J by 4 bases, leaving 28 bases between them. From germline, CDR1 is LNHDA and CDR2 SQIVND (reference sequence). The CDR3 extends over 18 amino acids. CDR3 in amino acids: CASTKYINAVQPTYGYTF. CDR3 DNA: TGTGCCAGTACCAAATACATCAATGCCGTACAGCCTACCTATGGCTACACCTTC.